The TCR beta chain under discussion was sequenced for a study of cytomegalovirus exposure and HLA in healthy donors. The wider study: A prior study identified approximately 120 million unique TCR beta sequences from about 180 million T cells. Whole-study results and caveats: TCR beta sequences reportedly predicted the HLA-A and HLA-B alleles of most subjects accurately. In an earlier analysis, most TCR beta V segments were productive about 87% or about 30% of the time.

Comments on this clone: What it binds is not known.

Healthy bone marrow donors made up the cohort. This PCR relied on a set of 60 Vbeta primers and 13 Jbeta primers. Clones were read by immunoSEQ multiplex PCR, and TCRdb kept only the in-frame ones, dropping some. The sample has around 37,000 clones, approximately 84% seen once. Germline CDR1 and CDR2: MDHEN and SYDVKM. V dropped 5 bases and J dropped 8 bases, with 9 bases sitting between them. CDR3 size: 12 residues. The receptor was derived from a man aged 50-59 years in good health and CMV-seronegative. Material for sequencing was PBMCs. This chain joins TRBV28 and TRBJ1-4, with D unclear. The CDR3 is CASSDAIEKLFF. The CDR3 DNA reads TGTGCCAGCAGTGATGCTATCGAAAAACTGTTTTTT.